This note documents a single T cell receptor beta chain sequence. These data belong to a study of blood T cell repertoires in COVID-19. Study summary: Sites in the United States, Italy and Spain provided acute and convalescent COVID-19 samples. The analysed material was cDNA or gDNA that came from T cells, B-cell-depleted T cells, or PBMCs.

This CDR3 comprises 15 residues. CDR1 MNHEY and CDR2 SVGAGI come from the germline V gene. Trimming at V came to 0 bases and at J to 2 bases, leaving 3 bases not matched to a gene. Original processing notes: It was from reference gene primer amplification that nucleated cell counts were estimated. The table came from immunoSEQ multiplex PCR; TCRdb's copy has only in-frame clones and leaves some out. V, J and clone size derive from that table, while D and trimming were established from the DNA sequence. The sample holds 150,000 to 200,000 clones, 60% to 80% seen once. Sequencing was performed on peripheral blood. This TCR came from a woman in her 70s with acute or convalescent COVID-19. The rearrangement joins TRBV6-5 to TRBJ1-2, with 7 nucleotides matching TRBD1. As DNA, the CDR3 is TGTGCCAGCAGTTACTCGCCACAGGGGAACTATGGCTACACCTTC. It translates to CASSYSPQGNYGYTF.